Each of the 22 T cell receptor beta chains below was sequenced from the same sample in a study of CD4 T cells in relation to SARS-CoV-2 and coronaviruses. Profiled with immunoSEQ multiplex PCR; TCRdb holds only in-frame clones, not every one. Among about 21,000 clones, approximately 76% were seen once, and the ten largest hold approximately 16%. The unexposed donors gave CD4+ T cells in about 2011-2019, prior to COVID-19. After about ten days of culture, CD4+ T cells were isolated. No antigens are known for them. Sample: CD4+ T cells from PBMCs, cultured in vitro. All receptors derive from a human donor in good health.

This clone was recorded a few times. The chain combines TRBV24-1 with TRBJ2-3, with 7 bases fitting TRBD1. This CDR3 has 14 amino acids. Germline loops: CDR1 KGHDR, CDR2 SFDVKD. Trimming cost V 2 bases and J 5 bases; bases outside gene matches: 3. The CDR3 here is CATSDWQGEDTQYF. CDR3 coding DNA: TGTGCCACCAGTGATTGGCAGGGGGAAGATACGCAGTATTTT.

V usage is TRBV28 and J usage is TRBJ1-5; 11 bases map to TRBD1. Germline V gene data show CDR1 as MDHEN and CDR2 as SYDVKM. This CDR3 has 14 residues. With V trimmed by 5 bases and J by 12 bases, 9 bases remained unmatched. This chain's CDR3 is CASSTKGQGGNQHF. As DNA, the CDR3 is TGTGCCAGCAGTACTAAGGGACAGGGGGGGAACCAGCATTTT.

This clone was seen once. The chain carries TRBV19 and TRBJ1-2, with D uncertain. Trimming shortened V by 2 bases and J by 1 base, and 11 bases separated the two germline ends. The length of the CDR3 is 15 residues. The germline V gene has CDR1 LNHDA and CDR2 SQIVND (reference sequence). In DNA, the CDR3 is TGTGCCAGTAGTATAAGTTTCGCGAGTAACTATGGCTACACCTTC. Translating it yields CASSISFASNYGYTF.

V gene TRBV5-1 combines with J gene TRBJ2-1; no clear D gene. The CDR3 consists of 16 residues. CDR1 SGHRS and CDR2 YFSETQ come from the germline V gene. V lost 4 bases and J lost 0, with 14 bases in between. This CDR3 is CASSEETHYSYNEQFF. CDR3 DNA sequence: TGCGCCAGCAGCGAAGAGACTCATTACTCCTACAATGAGCAGTTCTTC.

This chain links TRBV7-9 with TRBJ2-7; 9 bases align to TRBD2. Germline-derived CDR1 and CDR2 are SEHNR and FQNEAQ (reference sequence). The CDR3 contains 15 residues. J lost 6 bases, V lost 1 base, and 7 bases had no gene match. The CDR3 nucleotides read TGTGCCAGCAGCTTAGTTTTAGCGGGAGCATCCGAGCAGTACTTC. Its protein is CASSLVLAGASEQYF.

The chain links TRBV4-2 to TRBJ1-6; 7 bases match TRBD1. The V gene end was trimmed by 2 bases and the J gene end by 5 bases; junction bases not matched to a gene: 12. The CDR3 is 18 residues long. Germline CDR1 reads LGHNA; CDR2 reads YNFKEQ. In nucleotides, the CDR3 is TGTGCCAGCAGCCAACGAGGCGAGCGGACAGGCAATAATTCACCCCTCCACTTT. Encoded protein: CASSQRGERTGNNSPLHF.

The chain carries TRBV27 and TRBJ1-4; TRBD1 matches 7 bases. Germline CDR1 and CDR2: MNHEY and SMNVEV (reference sequence). This CDR3 is built from 15 residues. Losses at the gene ends were 5 bases for V and 9 bases for J; bases not matched to a gene: 12. CDR3 in DNA: TGTGCCAGCAGTCTTCAAACCGGGACAGCTAAAAAACTGTTTTTT. Its translation: CASSLQTGTAKKLFF.

This clone was counted a few times. The chain links TRBV7-8 to TRBJ2-7, with 9 bases matching TRBD2. This CDR3 spans 14 amino acids. Trimming removed 5 bases from V and 3 bases from J; junction bases left unmatched: 5. The germline V gene has CDR1 SGHVS and CDR2 FQNEAQ. The CDR3 here is CASSRSGRFYEQYF. CDR3 DNA: TGTGCCAGCAGCCGTAGCGGGAGATTCTACGAGCAGTACTTC.

The J gene is TRBJ2-3, the V gene TRBV7-9; possible D gene TRBD1, 5 bases. This CDR3 is built from 16 residues. V was shortened by 5 bases and J by 0 bases, with 15 bases between the two germline ends. Germline CDR1 reads SEHNR; CDR2 reads FQNEAQ (reference sequence). The CDR3 DNA follows: TGTGCCAGCAGCATCGGACAAGCCCCTAGCACAGATACGCAGTATTTT. Translation gives CASSIGQAPSTDTQYF.

The V call is TRBV21-1, the J call TRBJ1-5; TRBD1, as called in the table, went unchecked against the DNA. TRBV21-1 constitutes a pseudogene. This CDR3 is built from 18 residues. This CDR3 reads CASISVRQGAPSNQPQHF. The DNA for the CDR3 is TGTGCCAGCATATCAGTGAGACAGGGGGCTCCTAGCAATCAGCCCCAGCATTTT.

This clone was detected only a few times. The V call is TRBV10-1, the J call TRBJ2-3, with TRBD2 identical over 11 bases. Per the germline V gene, CDR1 is WNHNN and CDR2 is SYGVQD (reference sequence). This CDR3 has 15 residues. The V segment lost 7 bases and the J segment 3 bases; nucleotides outside the gene matches: 6. The CDR3: CASTSGRSETDTQYF. CDR3 DNA: TGCGCCAGCACTAGCGGGAGGTCAGAGACAGATACGCAGTATTTT.

V usage is TRBV3-1 (or the pseudogene TRBV3-2) and J usage is TRBJ2-2; 8 bases are shared with TRBD1. CDR1 LGHDT and CDR2 YNNKEL come from the germline V gene (reference sequence). V lost 3 bases, J lost 2 bases, and 5 bases stayed unmatched. The CDR3 is made up of 16 amino acids. Here the CDR3 DNA reads TGTGCCAGCAGCCACCGGACAGGGCTCAACACCGGGGAGCTGTTTTTT. Translation gives CASSHRTGLNTGELFF.

V and J are TRBV29-1 and TRBJ2-3, with unresolved D. Germline loops: CDR1 SQVTM, CDR2 ANQGSEA. V lost 0 bases and J lost 3, with 4 bases in between. The CDR3 totals 12 residues. The CDR3 DNA is TGCAGCGTTGAAGATCATACAGATACGCAGTATTTT. This codes for CSVEDHTDTQYF.

The V call is TRBV19, the J call TRBJ2-3, with 8 nucleotides matching TRBD2. The V gene end was trimmed by 6 bases and the J gene end by 2 bases; junction bases not matched to a gene: 13. CDR3 length equals 17 residues. CDR1 and CDR2 from the germline V gene are LNHDA and SQIVND (reference sequence). CDR3 region: CASSDILSGEYTDTQYF. The CDR3 nucleotides are TGTGCCAGTAGCGACATCCTTAGCGGGGAATACACAGATACGCAGTATTTT.

This clone was recorded once. This rearrangement joins TRBV5-1 to TRBJ2-7; D ambiguous. V was shortened by 0 bases and J by 6 bases, with 19 bases between the two germline ends. Germline V gene data show CDR1 as SGHRS and CDR2 as YFSETQ. The CDR3 contains 16 residues. Written as DNA, the CDR3 is TGCGCCAGCAGCTTGGCCGTGGGTGCAAGGGTTGCCGAGCAGTACTTC. This translates into CASSLAVGARVAEQYF.

This clone appeared a few times. The chain combines TRBV7-9 with TRBJ2-7; no clear D gene. Germline-derived CDR1 and CDR2 are SEHNR and FQNEAQ (reference sequence). This CDR3 contains 13 residues. Trimming shortened V by 0 bases and J by 3 bases, and 6 bases separated the two germline ends. The chain's CDR3 is CASSLAQFYEQYF. Here the CDR3 DNA reads TGTGCCAGCAGCTTAGCTCAGTTCTACGAGCAGTACTTC.

J is TRBJ1-4 and V is TRBV4-1; D is undetermined. The CDR3 is made up of 15 amino acids. Germline CDR1 MGHRA, CDR2 YSYEKL. The V and J ends lost 3 bases and 1 base respectively, with 9 bases between them. The CDR3 reads CASSHQRLTNEKLFF. CDR3 in DNA: TGCGCCAGCAGCCACCAGAGGTTAACTAATGAAAAACTGTTTTTT.

This chain links TRBV11-2 with TRBJ2-5; D unclear. V lost 0 bases and J lost 1, with 9 bases in between. This CDR3 is built from 15 residues. From germline, CDR1 is SGHAT and CDR2 FQNNGV. CDR3 sequence (DNA): TGTGCCAGCAGCTTAGATAGCAGTATCCAAGAGACCCAGTACTTC. Protein: CASSLDSSIQETQYF.

The genes are TRBV28 and TRBJ2-2; D remains unclear. CDR1 and CDR2 (germline): MDHEN, SYDVKM. This CDR3 spans 14 amino acids. Trimming removed 4 bases at V and 1 base at J, with 7 bases between. The CDR3 loop reads CASSSYQNTGELFF. DNA of the CDR3: TGTGCCAGCAGTTCTTATCAGAACACCGGGGAGCTGTTTTTT.

This clone was seen a few times. The chain has TRBV5-6 and TRBJ2-7; D is uncertain. This CDR3 contains 16 residues. The V end was cut by 0 bases, the J end by 3 bases, with 16 bases between. Germline CDR1 and CDR2: SGHDT and YYEEEE. CDR3 nucleotide sequence: TGTGCCAGCAGCTTGGTATTAGGGCAGGAATTCTACGAGCAGTACTTC. Its translation: CASSLVLGQEFYEQYF. The whole variable domain, filled in from reference TRBV5-6 and TRBJ2-7, reads DAGVTQSPTHLIKTRGQQVTLRCSPKSGHDTVSWYQQALGQGPQFIFQYYEEEERQRGNFPDRFSGHQFPNYSSELNVNALLLGDSALYLCASSLVLGQEFYEQYFGPGTRLTVT.

This clone appeared a single time. The chain has TRBV6-1 and TRBJ2-3, with TRBD2 as a possible D gene (6 bases). This CDR3 region has 16 residues. Germline CDR1 reads MNHNS; CDR2 reads SASEGT. The germline V and J ends were trimmed by 3 bases and 4 bases, with 17 bases remaining between them. The CDR3 region is CASSDPGGVSADTQYF. CDR3 sequence (DNA): TGTGCCAGCAGTGACCCCGGCGGGGTGAGCGCAGATACGCAGTATTTT.

CDR3 DNA sequence: TGTGCCAGCAGCCAAGATTTAGGGGGCTCAGCTTTCTTT. As protein: CASSQDLGGSAFF. This chain links TRBV4-2 with TRBJ1-1, with 7 bases matching TRBD1. The CDR3 covers 13 residues. V was clipped by 0 bases and J by 10 bases; unmatched bases: 5. Germline lookup yields CDR1 LGHNA and CDR2 YNFKEQ.